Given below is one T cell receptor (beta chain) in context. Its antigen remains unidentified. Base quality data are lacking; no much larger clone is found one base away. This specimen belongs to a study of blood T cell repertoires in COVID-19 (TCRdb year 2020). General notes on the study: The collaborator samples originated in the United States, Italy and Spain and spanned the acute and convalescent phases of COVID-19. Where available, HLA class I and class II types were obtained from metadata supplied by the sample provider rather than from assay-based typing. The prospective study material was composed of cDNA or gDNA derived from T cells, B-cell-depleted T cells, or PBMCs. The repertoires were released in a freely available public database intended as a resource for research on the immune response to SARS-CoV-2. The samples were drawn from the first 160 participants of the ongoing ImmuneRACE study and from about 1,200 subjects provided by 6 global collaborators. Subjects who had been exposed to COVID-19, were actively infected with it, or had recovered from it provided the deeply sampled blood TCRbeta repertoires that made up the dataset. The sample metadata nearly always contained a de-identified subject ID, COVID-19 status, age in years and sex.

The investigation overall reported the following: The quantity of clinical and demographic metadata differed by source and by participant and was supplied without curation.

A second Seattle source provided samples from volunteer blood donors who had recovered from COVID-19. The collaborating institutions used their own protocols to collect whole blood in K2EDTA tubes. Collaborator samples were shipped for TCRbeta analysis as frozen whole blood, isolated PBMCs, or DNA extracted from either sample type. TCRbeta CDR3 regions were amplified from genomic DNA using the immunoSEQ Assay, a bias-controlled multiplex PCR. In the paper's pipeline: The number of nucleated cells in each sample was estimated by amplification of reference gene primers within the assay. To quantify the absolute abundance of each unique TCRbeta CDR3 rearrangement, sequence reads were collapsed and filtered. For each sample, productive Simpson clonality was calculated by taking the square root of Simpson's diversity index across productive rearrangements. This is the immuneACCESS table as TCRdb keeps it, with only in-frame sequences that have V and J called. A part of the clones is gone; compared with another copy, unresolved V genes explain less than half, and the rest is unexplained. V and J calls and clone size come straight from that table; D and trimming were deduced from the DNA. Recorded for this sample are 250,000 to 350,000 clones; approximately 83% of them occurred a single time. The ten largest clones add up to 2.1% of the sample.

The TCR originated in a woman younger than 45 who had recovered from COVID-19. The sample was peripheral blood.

CDR3 reads: CASSRGGLDTDTQYF. The bases read TGTGCCAGCAGCCGCGGGGGATTGGACACAGATACGCAGTATTTT. The sequence links TRBV11-3 to TRBJ2-3, with TRBD2 matching 7 junction bases. CDR1 SGHNT and CDR2 YENEEA were looked up in the germline V gene. Measured from the cysteine to the phenylalanine, the CDR3 is 15 residues long. The retained sequence is limited to the CDR3, 45 bases, with the frame set at the first base. V and J are trimmed by 5 bases and 2 bases, and the gene matches miss 7 bases of the junction.